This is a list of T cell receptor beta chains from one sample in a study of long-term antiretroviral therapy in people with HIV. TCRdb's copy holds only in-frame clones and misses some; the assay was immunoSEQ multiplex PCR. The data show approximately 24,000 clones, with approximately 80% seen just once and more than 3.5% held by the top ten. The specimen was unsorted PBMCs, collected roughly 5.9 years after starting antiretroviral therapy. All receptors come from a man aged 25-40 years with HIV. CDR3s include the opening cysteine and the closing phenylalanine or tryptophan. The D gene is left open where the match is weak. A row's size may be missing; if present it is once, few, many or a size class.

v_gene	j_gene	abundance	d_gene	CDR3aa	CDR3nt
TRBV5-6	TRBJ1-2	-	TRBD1	CASSVVDRADYGYTF	TGTGCCAGCAGCGTAGTGGACAGGGCAGACTATGGCTACACCTTC
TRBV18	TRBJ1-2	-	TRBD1	CASSPSQGAAGYTF	TGTGCCAGCTCACCCTCACAGGGGGCGGCCGGCTACACCTTC
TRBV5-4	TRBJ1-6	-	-	CASSIGGKSSYNSPLHF	TGTGCCAGCAGCATTGGAGGGAAAAGCTCCTATAATTCACCCCTCCACTTT
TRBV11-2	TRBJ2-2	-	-	CASSLDRATKGELFF	TGTGCCAGCAGCTTAGATAGGGCGACCAAGGGGGAGCTGTTTTTT
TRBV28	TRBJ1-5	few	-	CASTVGESSNQPQHF	TGTGCCAGCACCGTGGGGGAGAGTAGCAATCAGCCCCAGCATTTT
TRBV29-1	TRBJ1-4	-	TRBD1	CSVEEQGGEKLFF	TGCAGCGTTGAAGAACAGGGGGGCGAAAAACTGTTTTTT
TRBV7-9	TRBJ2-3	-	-	CASSLGTQEGWTQYF	TGTGCCAGCAGCTTAGGGACTCAGGAGGGTTGGACGCAGTATTTT
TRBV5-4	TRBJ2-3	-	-	CASSLVGQGTDTQYF	TGTGCCAGCAGCTTGGTAGGGCAGGGCACAGATACGCAGTATTTT
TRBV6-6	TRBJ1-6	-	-	CASSYQGQNSPLHF	TGTGCCAGCAGTTATCAGGGGCAGAATTCACCCCTCCACTTT
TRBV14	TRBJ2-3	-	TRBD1	CASSQTPDRGATDTQYF	TGTGCCAGCAGCCAGACTCCAGACAGGGGGGCCACAGATACGCAGTATTTT
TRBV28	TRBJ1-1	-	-	CASSFPSGGRGEAFF	TGTGCCAGCAGTTTCCCCTCTGGGGGCCGAGGGGAAGCTTTCTTT
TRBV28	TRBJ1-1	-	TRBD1	CASRDREAFF	TGTGCCAGCCGCGACAGGGAGGCTTTCTTT
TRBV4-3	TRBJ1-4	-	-	CASSSSGANTNEKLFF	TGCGCCAGCAGCTCCTCGGGGGCCAACACTAATGAAAAACTGTTTTTT
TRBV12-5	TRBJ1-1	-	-	CASGKQNTEAFF	TGTGCTAGTGGAAAGCAGAACACTGAAGCTTTCTTT